Each of the 5 T cell receptor beta chains below was sequenced from the same sample in a study of blood T cell repertoires in COVID-19. Sequencing was performed with immunoSEQ multiplex PCR; in TCRdb, only in-frame clones are kept and a portion is missing. The sample lists 200,000 to 250,000 clones; 83% were seen once. The sample taken for sequencing was peripheral blood. The receptor set was obtained from a woman under 40 with COVID-19, enrolled during active disease.

The chain is built from TRBV2 and TRBJ2-3, with D hard to call. The CDR3 has 15 residues. Germline CDR1 is SNHLY and CDR2 is FYNNEI. V lost 5 bases, J lost 0 bases, and 12 bases lay in between. CDR3 sequence: CASSYGVSSTDTQYF. The CDR3 DNA reads as TGTGCCAGCAGTTACGGTGTATCTAGCACAGATACGCAGTATTTT.

V is TRBV30 and J is TRBJ1-3, with 7 bases identical to TRBD1. This CDR3 has 16 residues. The germline gives CDR1 GTSNPN, CDR2 SVGIG (reference sequence). V trimming: 3 bases; J trimming: 0 bases; junction bases outside the gene matches: 8. CDR3 DNA sequence: TGTGCCTGGAGGCCCAAGGGGGCTTACTCTGGAAACACCATATATTTT. It yields the protein CAWRPKGAYSGNTIYF.

This chain connects TRBV14 to TRBJ2-1; 10 bases align to TRBD2. The CDR3 spans 15 residues. The germline V gene has CDR1 SGHDN and CDR2 FVKESK. V shed 6 bases and J 12 bases; nucleotides not matched to a gene: 14. CDR3 nucleotides: TGTGCCAGCAGGTTAGCGGGAGGAGACAATGCTGGGCAGTTCTTC. Amino acid sequence: CASRLAGGDNAGQFF.

The chain recombines TRBV7-9 with TRBJ2-3, with 10 positions matching TRBD2. The trim removed 5 bases at V and 4 bases at J, leaving 12 bases unmatched. This CDR3 comprises 17 residues. The germline V gene has CDR1 SEHNR and CDR2 FQNEAQ (reference sequence). CDR3 region: CASSRTLAGVGADTQYF. The CDR3 DNA reads as TGTGCCAGCAGCCGGACCCTAGCGGGAGTTGGTGCAGATACGCAGTATTTT. The full variable domain, completed using reference TRBV7-9 and TRBJ2-3, is DTGVSQNPRHKITKRGQNVTFRCDPISEHNRLYWYRQTLGQGPEFLTYFQNEAQLEKSRLLSDRFSAERPKGSFSTLEIQRTEQGDSAMYLCASSRTLAGVGADTQYFGPGTRLTVL.

On this clone itself: This specimen includes other DNA sequences encoding the same CDR3. The chain is built from TRBV13 and TRBJ2-1; 11 positions agree with TRBD2. Per the germline V gene, CDR1 is PRHDT and CDR2 is FYEKMQ (reference sequence). The length of the CDR3 is 15 residues. Trimming removed 0 bases from V and 7 bases from J; junction bases left unmatched: 2. CDR3 residues: CASSLGLAGVNEQFF. The CDR3 coding sequence is TGTGCCAGCAGCTTAGGACTAGCGGGAGTGAATGAGCAGTTCTTC.